The present entry profiles one T cell receptor (beta chain) with its context. Germline V gene sequence: CDR1 SGHRS, CDR2 YFSETQ. The length of the CDR3 is 17 residues. Trimming cost V 4 bases and J 3 bases; bases outside gene matches: 15. This specimen comes from a study of cytomegalovirus exposure and HLA in healthy donors. Amplification used 60 Vbeta primers and 13 Jbeta primers. Some clones are missing from TCRdb's copy, which holds only in-frame ones; the method was immunoSEQ multiplex PCR. The data show 150,000 or so clones, more than 60% seen once. The sample consisted of PBMCs. The V call is TRBV5-1, the J call TRBJ2-5; 7 bases fit TRBD2. The clonotype originates from a man aged 25 to 45 in good health and CMV-seropositive. The CDR3 DNA sequence: TGCGCCAGCAGCAGGGGAGGGCTAGCGGCACTGGAAGAGACCCAGTACTTC. Its protein is CASSRGGLAALEETQYF.